The 14 T cell receptor beta chains reported below all come from one sample, sequenced in a study of regulatory T cells in long-lasting Graves disease. As to time point: newly diagnosed GD, antithyroid drugs for less than 3 months. Researchers made the TCR library from RNA that was extracted from PBMCs. Combining iRepertoire HTBI primers with Arm-PCR of CDR3 regions, the authors built TCR beta libraries. TCRdb re-derived calls from the multiplex PCR reads in MiXCR, one entry per CDR3 protein. Seen here are hundreds of thousands of distinct CDR3 sequences, 12% observed once, and the top ten hold roughly 8.9%. These same records also appear under a second study, on T cells in Graves' hyperthyroidism and ophthalmopathy.

The input for sequencing was peripheral blood mononuclear cells (PBMCs), taken at new diagnosis, from a patient treated with antithyroid drugs. Every receptor here comes from a woman aged 30 to 39 with Graves disease.

This chain links TRBV13 with TRBJ2-5; TRBD2 agrees at 12 bases. With 3 bases clipped from V and 5 bases from J, the junction kept 10 bases outside the gene matches. Germline values: CDR1 PRHDT, CDR2 FYEKMQ (reference sequence). The CDR3 contains 17 residues. The CDR3 reads CASSFGLAGRVSETQYF. In nucleotides, the CDR3 is TGTGCCAGCAGCTTTGGACTAGCGGGACGGGTGTCGGAGACCCAGTACTTC.

Notes on this clonotype: A much larger clone lies a single base off, so this may be a read error. The chain carries TRBV20-1 and TRBJ1-2, with D unresolved. The V and J ends lost 2 bases and 4 bases respectively, with 11 bases between them. This CDR3 is 13 amino acids long. Per germline, CDR1 DFQATT and CDR2 SNEGSKA (reference sequence). CDR3 nucleotides: TGCAGTGCTAGACAGGAATCACTCTATGGCTACACCTTC. Amino acid sequence: CSARQESLYGYTF.

The J gene is TRBJ1-5, the V gene TRBV19; TRBD1 matches 8 bases. Trimming at V came to 4 bases and at J to 7 bases, leaving 6 bases not matched to a gene. CDR1 and CDR2 (germline): LNHDA, SQIVND (reference sequence). There are 14 residues in the CDR3. CDR3: CASSTNRGYQPQHF. DNA for the CDR3: TGTGCCAGTAGTACCAACAGGGGGTACCAGCCCCAGCATTTT.

This clonotype was picked up a small number of times. The chain links TRBV18 to TRBJ2-1, with no clear D. V lost 4 bases, J lost 5 bases, and 12 bases lay in between. Germline loops: CDR1 KGHSH, CDR2 LQKENI. This CDR3 comprises 14 residues. The CDR3 region is CASSLLIANNEQFF. CDR3 DNA: TGTGCCAGCTCACTCCTTATAGCAAACAATGAGCAGTTCTTC.

As to this clonotype: Its ends do not fully match the called genes, so a read error is possible. The V and J genes are TRBV11-2 and TRBJ2-1; D uncertain. CDR1 is SGHAT and CDR2 is FQNNGV in the germline V gene. CDR3 size: 15 residues. The CDR3: CASSPWADSCNEQSF. Written as DNA, the CDR3 is TGTGCCAGCAGCCCCTGGGCAGATTCCTGCAATGAGCAGTCCTTC.

This clonotype was picked up many times. The chain combines TRBV7-2 with TRBJ1-6, with D possibly TRBD1 on 6 matching bases. The germline V and J ends were trimmed by 6 bases and 7 bases, with 13 bases remaining between them. CDR1 is SGHTA and CDR2 is FQGNSA in the germline V gene. CDR3 length: 14 residues. CDR3 loop: CASSSGGGNSPLHF. In DNA, the CDR3 is TGTGCCAGCAGTTCGGGTGGGGGCAATTCACCCCTCCACTTT.

This clonotype has ten or more counts. The chain has TRBV30 and TRBJ2-1; the match to TRBD2 covers 7 bases. Looked up from germline, CDR1 is GTSNPN and CDR2 is SVGIG (reference sequence). This CDR3 region has 16 residues. The ends lost 0 bases at V and 0 bases at J; junction bases unmatched: 5. The CDR3 loop reads CAWSVTRTSSYNEQFF. The CDR3 DNA reads TGTGCCTGGAGTGTTACAAGGACTAGCTCCTACAATGAGCAGTTCTTC.

This clonotype showed up many times. Relative to the germline gene, one junction end is altered; a read error may explain this. This sequence joins TRBV11-3 and TRBJ2-2, with 10 bases fitting TRBD2. The CDR3 length is 16 residues. Germline V gives CDR1 SGHNT, CDR2 YENEEA. In DNA, the CDR3 is TGTGCCAGCAGGAAACTAGCGGGGACGAACGCCGGGGAGCTGTTTTTT. Protein: CASRKLAGTNAGELFF.

This clonotype was seen ten or more times. CDR3 in DNA: TGTGCCAGCAGTACAGGGGGTCGGCCTGAAGCTTTCTTT. Its translation is CASSTGGRPEAFF. This chain links TRBV12-3 or TRBV12-4 with TRBJ1-1; 8 bases agree with TRBD1. V shed 5 bases, J shed 6 bases, and the junction held 5 bases outside the gene matches. This CDR3 spans 13 amino acids.

In its sample, this clonotype was seen many times. The rearrangement links TRBV6-5 to TRBJ1-4, with a weak D call TRBD1 (6 bases). Germline values: CDR1 MNHEY, CDR2 SVGAGI. The CDR3 contains 13 residues. V gave up 4 bases and J gave up 8 bases, with 11 bases separating them. CDR3: CASSFGTREKLFF. CDR3 nucleotide sequence: TGTGCCAGCAGTTTCGGGACAAGGGAAAAACTGTTTTTT.

The gene calls are TRBV7-2 and TRBJ2-3; tentatively, D is TRBD2 (6 bases). V was clipped by 4 bases and J by 3 bases, with 14 bases between them. Germline V gene lookup returns CDR1 SGHTA and CDR2 FQGNSA. The CDR3 runs to 15 residues. Here the CDR3 reads CASSYWPGETDTQYF. The CDR3 nucleotides read TGTGCCAGCAGCTATTGGCCGGGAGAGACAGATACGCAGTATTTT.

A remark on this clonotype: A read error is possible here, since a much larger clone lies one base away. The CDR3 DNA is TGTGCCACCGTTCTGACAGGGACCTGCGACTATAGCAATCAGCCCCTGCATTTT. Protein: CATVLTGTCDYSNQPLHF. The genes are TRBV24-1 and TRBJ1-5; 7 bases line up with TRBD1. CDR1 and CDR2 from the germline V gene are KGHDR and SFDVKD. The CDR3 totals 18 residues.

V is TRBV6-1 and J is TRBJ2-5; 9 positions agree with TRBD1. V shed 5 bases, J shed 2 bases, and the junction held 6 bases outside the gene matches. Germline V gene sequence: CDR1 MNHNS, CDR2 SASEGT. The CDR3 is 15 amino acids. Written as DNA, the CDR3 is TGTGCCAGCAGTCCTAGGACAGGGGCTCAAGAGACCCAGTACTTC. It is translated as CASSPRTGAQETQYF.

This clonotype was counted at least ten times. The chain joins TRBV6-2 or TRBV6-3 to TRBJ1-2, with D possibly TRBD1 on 5 matching bases. With 2 bases removed from V and 14 bases from J, the gap between germline ends came to 15 bases. There are 12 residues in the CDR3. Per the germline V gene, CDR1 is MNHEY and CDR2 is SVGEGT. The CDR3 sequence is CASSYERGAATF. The DNA of the CDR3 is TGTGCCAGCAGTTACGAAAGGGGAGCGGCGACCTTC.